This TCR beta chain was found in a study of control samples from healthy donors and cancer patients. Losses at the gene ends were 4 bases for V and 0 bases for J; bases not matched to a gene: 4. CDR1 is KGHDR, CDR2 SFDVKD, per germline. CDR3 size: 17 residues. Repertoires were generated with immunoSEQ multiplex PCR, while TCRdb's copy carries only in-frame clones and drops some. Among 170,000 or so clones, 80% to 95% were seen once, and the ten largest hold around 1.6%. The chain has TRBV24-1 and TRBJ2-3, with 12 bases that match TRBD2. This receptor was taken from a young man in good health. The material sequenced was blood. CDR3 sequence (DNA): TGTGCCACCAGTGACCCCGGACTAGCGGGGAGCACAGATACGCAGTATTTT. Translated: CATSDPGLAGSTDTQYF.